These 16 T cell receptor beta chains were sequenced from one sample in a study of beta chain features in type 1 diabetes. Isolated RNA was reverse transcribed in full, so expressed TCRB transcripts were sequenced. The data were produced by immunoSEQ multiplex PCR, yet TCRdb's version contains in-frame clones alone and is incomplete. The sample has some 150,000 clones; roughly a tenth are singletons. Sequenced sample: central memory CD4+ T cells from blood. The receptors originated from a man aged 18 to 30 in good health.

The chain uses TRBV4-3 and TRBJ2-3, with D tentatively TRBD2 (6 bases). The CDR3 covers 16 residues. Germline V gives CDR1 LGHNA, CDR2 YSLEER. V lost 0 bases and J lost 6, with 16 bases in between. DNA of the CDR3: TGCGCCAGCAGCCAAGACCATAGGAGGGGCTGGGATACGCAGTATTTT. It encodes CASSQDHRRGWDTQYF.

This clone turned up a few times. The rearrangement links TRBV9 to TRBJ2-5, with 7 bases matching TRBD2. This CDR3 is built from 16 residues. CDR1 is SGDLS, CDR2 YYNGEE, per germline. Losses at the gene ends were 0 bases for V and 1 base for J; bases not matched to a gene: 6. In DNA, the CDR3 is TGTGCCAGCAGCGTAGCCCGGTCTAGCGGCCAAGAGACCCAGTACTTC. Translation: CASSVARSSGQETQYF.

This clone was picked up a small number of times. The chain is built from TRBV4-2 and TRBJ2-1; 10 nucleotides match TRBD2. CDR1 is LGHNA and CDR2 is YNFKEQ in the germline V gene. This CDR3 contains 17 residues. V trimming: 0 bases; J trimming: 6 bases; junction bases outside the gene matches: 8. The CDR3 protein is CASSQEIGTSDGNEQFF. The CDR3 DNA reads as TGTGCCAGCAGCCAAGAGATTGGGACTAGCGATGGCAATGAGCAGTTCTTC.

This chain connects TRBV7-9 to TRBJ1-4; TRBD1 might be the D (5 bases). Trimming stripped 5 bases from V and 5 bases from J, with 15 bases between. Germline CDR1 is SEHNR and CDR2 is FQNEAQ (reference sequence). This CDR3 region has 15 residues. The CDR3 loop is CASSLDRRLNEKLFF. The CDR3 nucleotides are TGTGCCAGCAGCCTCGACAGACGACTGAATGAAAAACTGTTTTTT.

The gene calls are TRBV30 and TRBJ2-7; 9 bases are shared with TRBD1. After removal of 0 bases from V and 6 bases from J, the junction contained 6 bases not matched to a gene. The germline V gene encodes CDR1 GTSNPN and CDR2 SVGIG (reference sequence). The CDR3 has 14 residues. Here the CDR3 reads CAWSVGTGRTEQYF. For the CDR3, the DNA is TGTGCCTGGAGTGTGGGGACAGGGAGGACCGAGCAGTACTTC.

In DNA form, the CDR3 reads TGCAGCGTCGCAGCGGGGGCCCACTACGAGCAGTACTTC. Its translation: CSVAAGAHYEQYF. The J gene is TRBJ2-7, the V gene TRBV29-1; 8 nucleotides match TRBD2. The CDR3 has 13 residues. V gave up 6 bases and J gave up 3 bases; unmatched junction bases: 7. Germline values: CDR1 SQVTM, CDR2 ANQGSEA.

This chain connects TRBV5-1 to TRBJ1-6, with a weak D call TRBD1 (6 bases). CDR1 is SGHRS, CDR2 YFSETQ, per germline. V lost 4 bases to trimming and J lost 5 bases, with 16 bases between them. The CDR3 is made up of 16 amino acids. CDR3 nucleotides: TGCGCCAGCAGCCGAGACAGGTCCCCCGATAATTCACCCCTCCACTTT. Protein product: CASSRDRSPDNSPLHF. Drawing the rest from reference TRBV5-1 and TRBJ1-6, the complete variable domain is KAGVTQTPRYLIKTRGQQVTLSCSPISGHRSVSWYQQTPGQGLQFLFEYFSETQRNKGNFPGRFSGRQFSNSRSEMNVSTLELGDSALYLCASSRDRSPDNSPLHFGNGTRLTVT.

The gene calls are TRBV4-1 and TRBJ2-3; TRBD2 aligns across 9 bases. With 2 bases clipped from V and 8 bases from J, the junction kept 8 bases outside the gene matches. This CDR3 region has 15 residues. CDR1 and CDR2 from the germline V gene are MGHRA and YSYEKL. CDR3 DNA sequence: TGCGCCAGCAGCCAAATGGGACTAGCATCGGGTACGCAGTATTTT. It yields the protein CASSQMGLASGTQYF.

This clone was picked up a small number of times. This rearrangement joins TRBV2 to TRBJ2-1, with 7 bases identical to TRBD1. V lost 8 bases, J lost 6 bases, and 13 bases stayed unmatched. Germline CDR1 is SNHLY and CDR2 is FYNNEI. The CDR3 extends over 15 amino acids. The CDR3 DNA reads TGTGCCAGCCCGAAGGGGCCAGGGGGACGCAATGAGCAGTTCTTC. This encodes CASPKGPGGRNEQFF. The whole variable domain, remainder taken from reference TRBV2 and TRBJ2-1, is EPEVTQTPSHQVTQMGQEVILRCVPISNHLYFYWYRQILGQKVEFLVSFYNNEISEKSEIFDDQFSVERPDGSNFTLKIRSTKLEDSAMYFCASPKGPGGRNEQFFGPGTRLTVL.

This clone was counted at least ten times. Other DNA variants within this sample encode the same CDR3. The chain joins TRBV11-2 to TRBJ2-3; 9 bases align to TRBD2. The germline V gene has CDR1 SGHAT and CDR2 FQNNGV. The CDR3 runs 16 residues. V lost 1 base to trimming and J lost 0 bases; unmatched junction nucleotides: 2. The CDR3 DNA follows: TGTGCCAGCAGCTTAGGTGCGGGGGGGAGCACAGATACGCAGTATTTT. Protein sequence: CASSLGAGGSTDTQYF. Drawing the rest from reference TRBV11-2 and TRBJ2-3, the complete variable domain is EAGVAQSPRYKIIEKRQSVAFWCNPISGHATLYWYQQILGQGPKLLIQFQNNGVVDDSQLPKDRFSAERLKGVDSTLKIQPAKLEDSAVYLCASSLGAGGSTDTQYFGPGTRLTVL.

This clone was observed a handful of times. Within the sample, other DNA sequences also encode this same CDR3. CDR3 in amino acids: CASSVSGGNEKLFF. The CDR3 coding sequence is TGTGCCAGCAGCGTATCAGGGGGCAATGAAAAACTGTTTTTT. This chain joins TRBV9 and TRBJ1-4; 8 nucleotides agree with TRBD1. Looked up from germline, CDR1 is SGDLS and CDR2 is YYNGEE. The V and J ends lost 1 base and 5 bases, in that order; junction bases with no gene match: 1. The CDR3 is made up of 14 amino acids.

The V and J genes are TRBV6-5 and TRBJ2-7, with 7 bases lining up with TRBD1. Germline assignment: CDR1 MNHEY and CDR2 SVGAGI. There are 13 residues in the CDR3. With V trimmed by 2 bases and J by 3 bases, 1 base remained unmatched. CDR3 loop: CASSYPGGYEQYF. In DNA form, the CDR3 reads TGTGCCAGCAGTTACCCAGGGGGCTACGAGCAGTACTTC.

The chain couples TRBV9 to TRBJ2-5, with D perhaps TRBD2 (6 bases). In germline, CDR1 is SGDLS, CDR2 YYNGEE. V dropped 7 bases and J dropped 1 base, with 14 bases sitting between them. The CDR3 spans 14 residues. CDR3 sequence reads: CASGGLTFQETQYF. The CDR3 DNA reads TGTGCCAGCGGGGGACTCACATTCCAAGAGACCCAGTACTTC.

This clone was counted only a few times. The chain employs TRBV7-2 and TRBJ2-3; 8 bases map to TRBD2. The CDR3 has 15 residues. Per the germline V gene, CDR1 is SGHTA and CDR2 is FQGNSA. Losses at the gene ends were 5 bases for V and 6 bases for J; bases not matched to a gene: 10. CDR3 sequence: CASSATRGGGDTQYF. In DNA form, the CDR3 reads TGTGCCAGCAGCGCCACTCGGGGGGGTGGGGATACGCAGTATTTT.

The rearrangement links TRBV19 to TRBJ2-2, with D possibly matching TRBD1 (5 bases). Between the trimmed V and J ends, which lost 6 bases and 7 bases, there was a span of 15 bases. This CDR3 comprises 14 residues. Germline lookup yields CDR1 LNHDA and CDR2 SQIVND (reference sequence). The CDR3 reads CASRKSGNIGELFF. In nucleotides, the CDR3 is TGTGCCAGTAGAAAATCAGGGAATATCGGGGAGCTGTTTTTT.

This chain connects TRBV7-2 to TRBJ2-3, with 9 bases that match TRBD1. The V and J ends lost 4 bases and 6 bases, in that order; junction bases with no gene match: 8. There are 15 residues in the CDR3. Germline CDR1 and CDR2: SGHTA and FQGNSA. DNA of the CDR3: TGTGCCAGCAGCTGGATCACAGGGGGCGGCGATACGCAGTATTTT. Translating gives CASSWITGGGDTQYF.